These 32 T cell receptor beta chains originate from one sample sequenced in a study of Ad26.COV2.S vaccination and SARS-CoV-2 variants. Treatment: approximately 18 received Ad26.COV2.S at low or high dose, single or two shots; 5 received placebo; per-sample allocation not given. After the first vaccine or placebo injection, samples were drawn on day 63. Assay: immunoSEQ multiplex PCR; the TCRdb copy retains only in-frame clones and omits some. The table lists 450,000 to 550,000 clones, roughly nine tenths of them singletons, with approximately 2.5% in the top ten. Specimen: peripheral blood, collected in a trial of Ad26.COV2.S vaccine versus placebo. The receptors originated from a person aged 18-60 years who received the Ad26.COV2.S COVID-19 vaccine or a placebo.

The V gene is TRBV5-4, the J gene TRBJ2-7; 7 nucleotides align to TRBD2. V gave up 0 bases and J gave up 0 bases; unmatched junction bases: 0. CDR1 SGHNT and CDR2 YYREEE come from the germline V gene (reference sequence). The CDR3 is 14 amino acids. In DNA form, the CDR3 reads TGTGCCAGCAGCTTGGGGACTAGCTCCTACGAGCAGTACTTC. Residues: CASSLGTSSYEQYF.

The rearrangement joins TRBV4-2 to TRBJ2-5; weak D call: TRBD2 (6 bases). Germline V CDR1 and CDR2: LGHNA, YNFKEQ. The CDR3 runs to 14 residues. V lost 2 bases and J lost 1, with 8 bases in between. The CDR3 reads CASSQPGVQETQYF. CDR3 nucleotide sequence: TGTGCCAGCAGCCAACCGGGGGTCCAAGAGACCCAGTACTTC.

The table lists this clone with a few counts. The chain has TRBV7-9 and TRBJ1-2, with unresolved D. Germline assignment: CDR1 SEHNR and CDR2 FQNEAQ (reference sequence). Trimming left V 6 bases short and J 1 base short, with 9 bases between. The CDR3 has 13 amino acids. This CDR3 reads CASSRLGNYGYTF. In DNA, the CDR3 is TGTGCCAGCAGTCGACTTGGTAACTATGGCTACACCTTC.

The chain carries TRBV2 and TRBJ2-7, with unresolved D. The germline V gene has CDR1 SNHLY and CDR2 FYNNEI. The V end lost 3 bases, the J end lost 0 bases, and 3 bases lay between the germline ends. CDR3 size: 12 residues. In DNA, the CDR3 is TGTGCCAGCAGTGAGAGCTCCTACGAGCAGTACTTC. This gives the protein CASSESSYEQYF.

The chain joins TRBV4-3 to TRBJ2-3, with D maybe TRBD1 (6 bases). The germline V and J ends were trimmed by 3 bases and 4 bases, with 11 bases remaining between them. The CDR3 has 14 amino acids. Germline V gene sequence: CDR1 LGHNA, CDR2 YSLEER. Written as DNA, the CDR3 is TGCGCCAGCAGCCAGTACTCAGGGGCAGATACGCAGTATTTT. Translating gives CASSQYSGADTQYF.

The chain is built from TRBV18 and TRBJ1-2; the match to TRBD1 covers 12 bases. Germline CDR1 reads KGHSH; CDR2 reads LQKENI. Trimming at V came to 4 bases and at J to 7 bases, leaving 1 base not matched to a gene. The CDR3 extends over 13 amino acids. The CDR3 coding sequence is TGTGCCAGCTCACGGGACAGGGGGCTTGGCTACACCTTC. This gives the protein CASSRDRGLGYTF.

The rearrangement uses TRBV12-5 and TRBJ2-5; 13 bases map to TRBD2. Per germline, CDR1 LGHNT and CDR2 FRNRAP. The CDR3 has 19 amino acids. Trimming at V came to 0 bases and at J to 2 bases, leaving 9 bases not matched to a gene. The CDR3 reads CASGLVADGTSGVQETQYF. In DNA form, the CDR3 reads TGTGCTAGTGGTTTGGTAGCTGACGGGACTAGCGGGGTACAAGAGACCCAGTACTTC.

The V and J genes are TRBV27 and TRBJ1-2; no definite D call. This CDR3 is built from 14 residues. Germline values: CDR1 MNHEY, CDR2 SMNVEV (reference sequence). Trimming stripped 5 bases from V and 4 bases from J, with 14 bases between. CDR3 nucleotides: TGTGCCAGCAGTCCCACACCAGGCGGCTATGGCTACACCTTC. This encodes CASSPTPGGYGYTF.

This clone was seen more than once but under ten times. The chain joins TRBV5-1 to TRBJ1-6; 7 nucleotides align to TRBD1. Germline-derived CDR1 and CDR2 are SGHRS and YFSETQ. The CDR3 sequence is 15 residues long. V trimming: 4 bases; J trimming: 7 bases; junction bases outside the gene matches: 8. The CDR3 reads CASSLPGQSNSPLHF. CDR3 in DNA: TGCGCCAGCAGCCTCCCGGGACAGTCCAATTCACCCCTCCACTTT.

V gene TRBV5-1 combines with J gene TRBJ2-1; TRBD2 matches 12 bases. V shed 1 base, J shed 7 bases, and the junction held 3 bases outside the gene matches. Germline loops: CDR1 SGHRS, CDR2 YFSETQ. This CDR3 has 15 residues. CDR3 loop: CASSLRTSGVNEQFF. The CDR3 region has the DNA TGCGCCAGCAGCTTGAGGACTAGCGGGGTTAATGAGCAGTTCTTC. The full variable domain, with the rest looked up from reference TRBV5-1 and TRBJ2-1, is KAGVTQTPRYLIKTRGQQVTLSCSPISGHRSVSWYQQTPGQGLQFLFEYFSETQRNKGNFPGRFSGRQFSNSRSEMNVSTLELGDSALYLCASSLRTSGVNEQFFGPGTRLTVL.

The gene calls are TRBV19 and TRBJ1-6; 7 nucleotides align to TRBD1. CDR3 length equals 15 residues. Trimming removed 6 bases from V and 2 bases from J; junction bases left unmatched: 4. Germline V gene sequence: CDR1 LNHDA, CDR2 SQIVND (reference sequence). The CDR3 spells CASRTGTAYNSPLHF. The DNA of the CDR3 is TGTGCCAGTAGAACCGGGACAGCCTATAATTCACCCCTCCACTTT.

V is TRBV5-5 and J is TRBJ2-5; TRBD1 matches 7 bases. CDR3 size: 14 residues. V trimming: 0 bases; J trimming: 9 bases; junction bases outside the gene matches: 8. CDR1 is SGHKS and CDR2 is YYEKEE in the germline V gene (reference sequence). The CDR3 reads CASSLGGQFGAQYF. CDR3 in DNA: TGTGCCAGCAGCTTGGGGGGACAGTTCGGGGCCCAGTACTTC.

DNA for the CDR3: TGTGCCAGCAGCCCAAGACCGATTAGCTCTGGGGCCAACGTCCTGACTTTC. Its translation is CASSPRPISSGANVLTF. The chain recombines TRBV3-1 (or the pseudogene TRBV3-2) with TRBJ2-6, with D unresolved. In germline, CDR1 is LGHDT, CDR2 YNNKEL (reference sequence). Trimming took off 4 bases at V and 0 bases at J, with 13 bases between the two ends. The CDR3 sequence is 17 residues long.

The chain uses TRBV5-6 and TRBJ2-7; D possibly corresponds to TRBD2 (6 bases). The length of the CDR3 is 15 residues. The germline gives CDR1 SGHDT, CDR2 YYEEEE. The ends were cut back, 0 bases at V and 2 bases at J, with 12 bases in the middle. This CDR3 reads CASSLAVAGTYEQYF. The CDR3 DNA reads TGTGCCAGCAGCTTGGCCGTTGCGGGAACCTACGAGCAGTACTTC.

The J gene is TRBJ2-3, the V gene TRBV19; tentative D call: TRBD1 (5 bases). Per the germline V gene, CDR1 is LNHDA and CDR2 is SQIVND (reference sequence). V was trimmed by 6 bases and J by 1 base, leaving 14 bases between them. This CDR3 spans 15 amino acids. This chain's CDR3 is CASRAGRWGTDTQYF. The CDR3 coding sequence is TGTGCCAGTAGGGCAGGGCGGTGGGGCACAGATACGCAGTATTTT.

The V call is TRBV27, the J call TRBJ2-1; 11 bases are a match to TRBD2. This CDR3 has 17 residues. The germline gives CDR1 MNHEY, CDR2 SMNVEV (reference sequence). The trim removed 6 bases at V and 0 bases at J, leaving 7 bases unmatched. For the CDR3, the DNA is TGTGCCAGCAGGGTAGCGGGAGGGCCCAGCTCCTACAATGAGCAGTTCTTC. The encoded protein is CASRVAGGPSSYNEQFF.

The gene calls are TRBV7-3 and TRBJ2-5, with D unresolved. The CDR3 runs 13 residues. V was clipped by 0 bases and J by 5 bases, with 7 bases between them. Per the germline V gene, CDR1 is SGHTA and CDR2 is FQGTGA. CDR3 amino acids: CASSLTGKETQYF. Here the CDR3 DNA reads TGTGCCAGCAGCTTAACTGGAAAGGAGACCCAGTACTTC.

The chain combines TRBV5-6 with TRBJ2-5; 8 bases map to TRBD1. Per germline, CDR1 SGHDT and CDR2 YYEEEE. Trimming at V came to 4 bases and at J to 0 bases, leaving 2 bases not matched to a gene. This CDR3 spans 14 amino acids. CDR3 DNA sequence: TGTGCCAGCAGCGGGACAGGACACCAAGAGACCCAGTACTTC. This encodes CASSGTGHQETQYF.

This CDR3 is CASSSWTGGNEQFF. DNA for the CDR3: TGCGCCAGCAGCTCATGGACAGGGGGCAATGAGCAGTTCTTC. The chain uses TRBV5-1 and TRBJ2-1; 10 bases fit TRBD1. The CDR3 spans 14 residues. V lost 3 bases to trimming and J lost 6 bases; unmatched junction nucleotides: 3. Germline CDR1 and CDR2: SGHRS and YFSETQ.

J is TRBJ2-5 and V is TRBV2; D ambiguous. Trimming left V 4 bases short and J 5 bases short, with 11 bases between. The CDR3 consists of 13 residues. Germline assignment: CDR1 SNHLY and CDR2 FYNNEI. In nucleotides, the CDR3 is TGTGCCAGCAGTGGGCAGACCGCTGAGACCCAGTACTTC. As protein: CASSGQTAETQYF.

This clone was detected only a few times. The chain is built from TRBV24-1 and TRBJ2-3, with D unclear. Germline CDR1 and CDR2: KGHDR and SFDVKD. The CDR3 runs to 15 residues. Trimming took 0 bases from V and 0 from J, leaving 6 bases between them. The CDR3 sequence: CATSDLTESTDTQYF. In DNA, the CDR3 is TGTGCCACCAGTGATTTGACAGAAAGCACAGATACGCAGTATTTT.

The chain is built from TRBV27 and TRBJ1-2; 10 bases are a match to TRBD1. Trimming took 5 bases from V and 8 from J; bases not matched to a gene: 5. CDR3 length: 13 amino acids. CDR1 MNHEY and CDR2 SMNVEV come from the germline V gene (reference sequence). CDR3 in amino acids: CASSPPGQGGYTF. The CDR3 region has the DNA TGTGCCAGCAGTCCTCCGGGACAGGGGGGCTACACCTTC.

The chain employs TRBV7-8 and TRBJ2-3; D gene uncertain. Trimming took 5 bases from V and 6 from J, leaving 9 bases between them. CDR3 length: 12 amino acids. From germline, CDR1 is SGHVS and CDR2 FQNEAQ. CDR3 residues: CASSRSRDTQYF. The CDR3 nucleotides are TGTGCCAGCAGCCGTTCTAGGGATACGCAGTATTTT.

The chain couples TRBV7-2 to TRBJ1-6, with 7 nucleotides matching TRBD1. V shed 2 bases and J 8 bases; nucleotides not matched to a gene: 6. The germline V gene has CDR1 SGHTA and CDR2 FQGNSA. The CDR3 consists of 15 residues. CDR3 protein: CASSLSGQPYSPLHF. The CDR3 DNA sequence: TGTGCCAGCAGCTTATCGGGACAGCCTTATTCACCCCTCCACTTT.

V gene TRBV10-2 combines with J gene TRBJ2-4, with a tentative D call TRBD1 (6 bases). CDR1 is WSHSY, CDR2 SAAADI, per germline. V gave up 5 bases and J gave up 2 bases, with 13 bases separating them. CDR3 length: 15 residues. The CDR3 loop reads CASSKGDRPKNIQYF. The CDR3 nucleotides are TGCGCCAGCAGTAAGGGGGATAGGCCCAAAAACATTCAGTACTTC.

V and J are TRBV9 and TRBJ2-3; 11 bases are a match to TRBD2. The CDR3 length is 16 residues. Germline CDR1 reads SGDLS; CDR2 reads YYNGEE. The ends lost 5 bases at V and 0 bases at J; junction bases unmatched: 5. CDR3 sequence: CASSSGTSGSTDTQYF. CDR3 nucleotide sequence: TGTGCCAGCAGTTCCGGGACTAGCGGCAGCACAGATACGCAGTATTTT.

This CDR3 is CASSQDLGERNYGYTF. As DNA, the CDR3 is TGCGCCAGCAGCCAAGATCTGGGAGAGAGGAATTATGGCTACACCTTC. The rearrangement uses TRBV4-3 and TRBJ1-2, with D uncertain. This CDR3 is 16 amino acids long. The germline CDR1 and CDR2 sequences are LGHNA and YSLEER. The V end lost 0 bases, the J end lost 5 bases, and 16 bases lay between the germline ends.

This clone was counted a few times. The V and J genes are TRBV6-5 and TRBJ1-5; D not resolved. Germline CDR1 reads MNHEY; CDR2 reads SVGAGI. V lost 5 bases and J lost 5, with 10 bases in between. The CDR3 extends over 13 amino acids. The CDR3 DNA reads TGTGCCAGCAGTCCCGACCGGGATCAGCCCCAGCATTTT. Its protein product is CASSPDRDQPQHF.

For the CDR3, the DNA is TGTGCCAGCAGCTCAGGGGACGACAGGGAGTATGGCTACACCTTC. Translating it yields CASSSGDDREYGYTF. This chain links TRBV7-9 with TRBJ1-2; TRBD1 matches at 7 bases. Looked up from germline, CDR1 is SEHNR and CDR2 is FQNEAQ (reference sequence). The CDR3 is 15 amino acids. The V segment lost 4 bases and the J segment 5 bases; nucleotides outside the gene matches: 10.

The rearrangement joins TRBV14 to TRBJ2-3; D may be TRBD2 (5 bases). Germline V CDR1 and CDR2: SGHDN, FVKESK. This CDR3 is 13 amino acids long. V shed 0 bases and J shed 8 bases, with 9 bases lying between them. The CDR3 here is CASSQERSGTQYF. The CDR3 DNA follows: TGTGCCAGCAGCCAAGAACGCAGCGGTACGCAGTATTTT.

The rearrangement joins TRBV3-1 (or the pseudogene TRBV3-2) to TRBJ2-3, with D possibly being TRBD1 or TRBD2 (5 bases each). V shed 0 bases and J shed 5 bases, with 9 bases lying between them. The CDR3 sequence is 14 residues long. From germline, CDR1 is LGHDT and CDR2 YNNKEL (reference sequence). CDR3 region: CASSQDWGLDTQYF. CDR3 bases: TGTGCCAGCAGCCAAGATTGGGGGTTAGATACGCAGTATTTT.

This chain links TRBV28 with TRBJ1-5; D gene unclear. The V and J ends lost 2 bases and 0 bases respectively, with 2 bases between them. The CDR3 extends over 13 amino acids. Germline V CDR1 and CDR2: MDHEN, SYDVKM. The CDR3 coding sequence is TGTGCCAGCAGTTTAATTAGCAATCAGCCCCAGCATTTT. Protein product: CASSLISNQPQHF.